This T cell receptor beta chain was observed in a study of response to subunit inactivated influenza vaccine (dated by TCRdb to between 2018 and 2020). With regard to the full study: The study used deep quantitative T cell receptor repertoire profiling to track responses to a trivalent subunit inactivated influenza vaccine. General conclusions and limits of the study: The authors suggested that each seasonal influenza vaccination may recruit only a limited number of new T cells.

The receptor library was made with RT-PCR. The sequencer listed for this sample is Illumina HiSeq 2500. TCRdb trimmed public reads at Q25 via fastp, called clones via MiXCR and kept in-frame beta chains. Rows with one shared CDR3 protein collapse into an entry with the most common genes and DNA. The sample records about 780,000 distinct CDR3 sequences, approximately 18% of which are singletons. The ten largest clones take up under 13% of the sample. Comment on this clonotype: Its antigen remains undetermined. Per-nucleotide qualities are absent, and no much larger clonotype sits a single base away.

This specimen was PBMCs from blood, taken about 5 days after vaccination. This TCR was recovered from a man aged 45-65 years who received an inactivated influenza vaccine. Donor details come from another sample of the same person, matched by shared clones.

The CDR3: CASSRGSLPRETQYF. The sequence in DNA is TGCGCCAGCAGCCGGGGCTCTCTACCCAGGGAGACCCAGTACTTC. This chain joins TRBV5-1 to TRBJ2-5; the D call is tentative, TRBD1 or TRBD2, as each matches 5 bases. Measured from the cysteine to the phenylalanine, the CDR3 is 15 residues long. The only DNA kept is the CDR3, 45 bases in frame from the first base. Trimming removed 4 bases from V and 5 bases from J, leaving 18 bases between the germline ends. Based on the germline V gene, the CDR1 and CDR2 sequences are SGHRS and YFSETQ. The reference TRBV5-1 and TRBJ2-5 proteins fill in what lies around the CDR3, so the full variable domain reads KAGVTQTPRYLIKTRGQQVTLSCSPISGHRSVSWYQQTPGQGLQFLFEYFSETQRNKGNFPGRFSGRQFSNSRSEMNVSTLELGDSALYLCASSRGSLPRETQYFGPGTRLLVL.